One T cell receptor beta chain is described in this entry. Unique molecular identifiers were added to individual cDNA molecules. TCRdb re-analysed the 5' RACE reads in MiXCR, keeping a single row per CDR3 protein. The data contain some 110,000 distinct CDR3 sequences, 15% of them seen just once; the ten biggest clones take up less than 25%. The data are from a study of early T cells in non-severe SARS-CoV-2 infection. Study at large: Chains were not paired, and sequencing was done on bulk RNA from unsorted whole blood.

Germline lookup yields CDR1 KGHDR and CDR2 SFDVKD. With 4 bases removed from V and 1 base from J, the gap between germline ends came to 2 bases. There are 12 residues in the CDR3. The chain carries TRBV24-1 and TRBJ2-3; D gene ambiguous. This clonotype was sampled from an adult who was a healthcare worker with PCR-confirmed SARS-CoV-2 infection or an uninfected control (not recorded which). The source material was whole blood. The CDR3 nucleotides are TGTGCCACCAGTGACGGCACAGATACGCAGTATTTT. Translation: CATSDGTDTQYF.